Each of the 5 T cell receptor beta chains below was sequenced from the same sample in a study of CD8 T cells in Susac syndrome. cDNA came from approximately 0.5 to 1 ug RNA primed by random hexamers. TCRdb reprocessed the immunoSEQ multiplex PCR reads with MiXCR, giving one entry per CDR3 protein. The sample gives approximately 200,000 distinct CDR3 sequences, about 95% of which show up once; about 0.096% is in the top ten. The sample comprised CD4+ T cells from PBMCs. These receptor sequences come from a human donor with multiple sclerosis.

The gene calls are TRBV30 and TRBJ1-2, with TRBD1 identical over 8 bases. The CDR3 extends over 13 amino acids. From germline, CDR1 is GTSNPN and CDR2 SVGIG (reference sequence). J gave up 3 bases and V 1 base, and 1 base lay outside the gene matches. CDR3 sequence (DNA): TGTGCCTGGAGTGGACAGGGGTACTATGGCTACACCTTC. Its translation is CAWSGQGYYGYTF.

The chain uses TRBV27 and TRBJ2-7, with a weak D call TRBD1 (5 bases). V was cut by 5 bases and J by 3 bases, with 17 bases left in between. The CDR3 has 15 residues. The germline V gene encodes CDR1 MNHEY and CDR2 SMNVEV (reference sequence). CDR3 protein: CASSRISGPVYEQYF. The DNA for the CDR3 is TGTGCCAGCAGTCGAATATCAGGGCCAGTCTACGAGCAGTACTTC.

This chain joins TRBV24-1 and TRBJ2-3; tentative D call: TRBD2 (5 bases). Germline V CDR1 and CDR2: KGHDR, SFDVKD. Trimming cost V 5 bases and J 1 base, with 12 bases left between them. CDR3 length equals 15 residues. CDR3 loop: CATSAPGTRTDTQYF. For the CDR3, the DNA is TGTGCCACCAGTGCGCCGGGAACCCGCACAGATACGCAGTATTTT.

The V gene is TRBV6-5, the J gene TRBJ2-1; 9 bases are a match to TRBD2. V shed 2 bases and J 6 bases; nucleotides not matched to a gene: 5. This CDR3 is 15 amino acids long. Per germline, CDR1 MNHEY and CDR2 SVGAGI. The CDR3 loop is CASSYKAGGPNEQFF. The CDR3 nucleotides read TGTGCCAGCAGTTACAAGGCGGGAGGGCCCAATGAGCAGTTCTTC.

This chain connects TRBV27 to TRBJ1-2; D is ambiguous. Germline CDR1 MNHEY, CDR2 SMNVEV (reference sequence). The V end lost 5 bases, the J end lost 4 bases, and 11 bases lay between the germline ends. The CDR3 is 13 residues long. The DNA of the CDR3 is TGTGCCAGCAGTCCCAGGATTTTCTATGGCTACACCTTC. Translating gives CASSPRIFYGYTF.